This T cell receptor beta chain was profiled in a study of shared clonotypes between healthy human individuals. Whole-study results and caveats: Against clonotypes common to all four donors, non-shared ones had lower generation probabilities.

Only CD45RO-negative cells positively selected for CCR7 counted as naive CD8 cells, so terminally differentiated effector memory CD45RA+ cells were excluded. On this clone itself: Its target is not known.

The method was immunoSEQ multiplex PCR; TCRdb's version includes in-frame clones alone and lacks a portion of them. The table has hundreds of thousands of clones, 92% seen once. Trimming pared 5 bases from V and 5 bases from J, leaving 19 bases between. The CDR3 has 15 residues. Germline V gene sequence: CDR1 PRHDT, CDR2 FYEKMQ (reference sequence). This receptor was taken from a man in his thirties or forties in good health. The chain links TRBV13 to TRBJ2-7; D perhaps matches TRBD2 (6 bases). Specimen: naive CD8+ T cells sorted from blood. The CDR3 loop reads CASSPSGQKRDEQYF. CDR3 nucleotides: TGTGCCAGCAGCCCGAGCGGGCAAAAACGAGACGAGCAGTACTTC.